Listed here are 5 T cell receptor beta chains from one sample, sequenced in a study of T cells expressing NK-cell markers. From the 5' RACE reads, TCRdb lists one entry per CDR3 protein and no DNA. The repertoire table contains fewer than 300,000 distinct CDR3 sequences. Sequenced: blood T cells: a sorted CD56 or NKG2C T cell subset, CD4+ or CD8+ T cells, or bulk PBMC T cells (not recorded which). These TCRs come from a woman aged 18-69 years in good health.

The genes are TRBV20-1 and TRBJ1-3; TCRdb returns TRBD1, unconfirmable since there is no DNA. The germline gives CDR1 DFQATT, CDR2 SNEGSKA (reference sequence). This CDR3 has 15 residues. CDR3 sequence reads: CSASHRGRFGNTIYF.

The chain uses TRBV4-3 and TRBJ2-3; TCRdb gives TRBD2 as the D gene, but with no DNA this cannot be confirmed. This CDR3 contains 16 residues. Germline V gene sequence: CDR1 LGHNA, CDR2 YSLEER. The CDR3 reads CASSHLADFRTDTQYF.

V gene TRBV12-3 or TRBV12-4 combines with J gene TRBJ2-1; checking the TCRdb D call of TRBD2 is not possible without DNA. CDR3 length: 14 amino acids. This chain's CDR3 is CASRRLAGVDEQFF.

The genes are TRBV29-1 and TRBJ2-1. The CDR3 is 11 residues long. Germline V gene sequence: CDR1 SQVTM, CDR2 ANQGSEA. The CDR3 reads CSVARYNEQFF.

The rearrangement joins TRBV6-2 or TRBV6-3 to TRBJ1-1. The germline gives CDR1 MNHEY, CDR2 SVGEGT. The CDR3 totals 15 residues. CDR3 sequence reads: CASAKGKSVGPEAFF.